These 21 T cell receptor beta chains share one sample of origin, sequenced in a study of T cells in localized non-small cell lung cancer. The protocol was immunoSEQ multiplex PCR, while the TCRdb copy is restricted to in-frame clones and leaves out a portion. This repertoire shows some 9,700 clones, 89% found once; its top ten account for around 2.4%. Sequences were derived from peripheral blood, sampled before any cancer treatment. These receptor sequences come from an older female donor with stage II squamous cell lung carcinoma.

V gene TRBV6-5 combines with J gene TRBJ1-1; D remains ambiguous. The germline V and J ends were trimmed by 0 bases and 6 bases, with 8 bases remaining between them. The CDR3 consists of 13 residues. Germline values: CDR1 MNHEY, CDR2 SVGAGI. The CDR3: CASSYSAGAEAFF. In nucleotides, the CDR3 is TGTGCCAGCAGTTACTCGGCCGGGGCTGAAGCTTTCTTT.

V and J are TRBV25-1 and TRBJ1-5; D remains unclear. The CDR3 runs to 12 residues. The V end lost 5 bases, the J end lost 8 bases, and 10 bases lay between the germline ends. CDR1 is MGHDK, CDR2 SYGVNS, per germline. The chain's CDR3 is CASSNPNEPQHF. The CDR3 DNA sequence: TGTGCCAGCAGTAACCCGAATGAGCCCCAGCATTTT.

This clone was recorded once. The rearrangement links TRBV4-1 to TRBJ2-1; 7 bases match TRBD2. The germline CDR1 and CDR2 sequences are MGHRA and YSYEKL. CDR3 length: 15 residues. Trimming at V came to 4 bases and at J to 8 bases, leaving 11 bases not matched to a gene. The CDR3, as DNA: TGCGCCAGCAGCCTCGTGGCGGGAGTTATGTATGAGCAGTTCTTC. It is translated as CASSLVAGVMYEQFF.

The V gene is TRBV19, the J gene TRBJ2-2; TRBD2 matches 13 bases. From germline, CDR1 is LNHDA and CDR2 SQIVND (reference sequence). V gave up 7 bases and J gave up 6 bases; unmatched junction bases: 2. The CDR3 sequence is 14 residues long. DNA for the CDR3: TGTGCCAGTATAACTAGCGGGAGGGCCGGGGAGCTGTTTTTT. It specifies CASITSGRAGELFF.

V and J are TRBV28 and TRBJ1-5; D might be TRBD1 (5 bases). There are 16 residues in the CDR3. Germline V gives CDR1 MDHEN, CDR2 SYDVKM. Trimming shortened V by 5 bases and J by 1 base, and 15 bases separated the two germline ends. The CDR3 loop reads CASSPPGLGSNQPQHF. The CDR3 DNA reads as TGTGCCAGCAGTCCACCGGGGCTGGGGAGCAATCAGCCCCAGCATTTT.

The rearrangement links TRBV28 to TRBJ1-2; TRBD1 aligns across 7 bases. Germline lookup yields CDR1 MDHEN and CDR2 SYDVKM. V was pared by 6 bases and J by 6 bases, with 7 bases of the junction left unmatched. The CDR3 totals 13 residues. The CDR3 sequence: CASRDRDMHGYTF. CDR3 nucleotide sequence: TGTGCCAGCAGAGACAGGGATATGCATGGCTACACCTTC.

The chain uses TRBV6-5 and TRBJ1-1, with D perhaps TRBD1 (5 bases). V was pared by 0 bases and J by 5 bases, with 16 bases between. Germline loops: CDR1 MNHEY, CDR2 SVGAGI. The CDR3 spans 16 residues. The CDR3 is CASSYSIHGRETEAFF. CDR3 DNA sequence: TGTGCCAGCAGTTACTCGATTCACGGCAGGGAGACTGAAGCTTTCTTT.

The CDR3 nucleotides are TGTGCCAGCAGCTTAAATCCGTACCAAGAGACCCAGTACTTC. Translating it yields CASSLNPYQETQYF. The rearrangement joins TRBV7-2 to TRBJ2-5, with D unresolved. This CDR3 is built from 14 residues. Trimming removed 2 bases from V and 0 bases from J, with 7 bases in between. Germline V gene data show CDR1 as SGHTA and CDR2 as FQGNSA. The whole variable domain, filled in from reference TRBV7-2 and TRBJ2-5, reads GAGVSQSPSNKVTEKGKDVELRCDPISGHTALYWYRQSLGQGLEFLIYFQGNSAPDKSGLPSDRFSAERTGGSVSTLTIQRTQQEDSAVYLCASSLNPYQETQYFGPGTRLLVL.

The chain couples TRBV6-5 to TRBJ1-1; tentative D call: TRBD1 (6 bases). This CDR3 contains 12 residues. Germline CDR1 is MNHEY and CDR2 is SVGAGI. Trimming removed 8 bases at V and 3 bases at J, with 10 bases between. The CDR3 nucleotides read TGTGCCAGCGGCTACAGGGACACTGAAGCTTTCTTT. Its translation: CASGYRDTEAFF.

The chain recombines TRBV5-1 with TRBJ2-1; TRBD1 agrees at 10 bases. Germline CDR1 SGHRS, CDR2 YFSETQ. V shed 4 bases, J shed 8 bases, and the junction held 3 bases outside the gene matches. The length of the CDR3 is 13 residues. This CDR3 is CASSRDRGDEQFF. CDR3 coding DNA: TGCGCCAGCAGCCGGGACAGGGGCGATGAGCAGTTCTTC.

This clone was counted a single time. The chain has TRBV19 and TRBJ2-6; D not certain. The germline V gene encodes CDR1 LNHDA and CDR2 SQIVND (reference sequence). V gave up 7 bases and J gave up 0 bases, with 19 bases separating them. The CDR3 sequence is 18 residues long. The CDR3 DNA reads as TGTGCCAGTAACCCGCCTCGAGCATCGGCCTCTGGGGCCAACGTCCTGACTTTC. It translates to CASNPPRASASGANVLTF.

V and J are TRBV6-4 and TRBJ2-7; D gene ambiguous. The CDR3 is 15 amino acids. V was trimmed by 3 bases and J by 4 bases, leaving 16 bases between them. Germline CDR1 is MRHNA and CDR2 is SNTAGT. This CDR3 reads CASSESGGGIYEQYF. In DNA, the CDR3 is TGTGCCAGCAGTGAGTCCGGCGGTGGAATATACGAGCAGTACTTC.

The chain joins TRBV5-1 to TRBJ1-5; tentatively, D is TRBD1 (5 bases). The germline gives CDR1 SGHRS, CDR2 YFSETQ. V was pared by 4 bases and J by 0 bases, with 11 bases between. The CDR3 spans 15 residues. Written as DNA, the CDR3 is TGCGCCAGCAGCGTCGACAGTTATAGCAATCAGCCCCAGCATTTT. Amino acids: CASSVDSYSNQPQHF.

The chain joins TRBV7-8 to TRBJ1-2; 7 nucleotides align to TRBD1. Trimming at V came to 5 bases and at J to 3 bases, leaving 15 bases not matched to a gene. CDR1 and CDR2 from the germline V gene are SGHVS and FQNEAQ. This CDR3 has 17 amino acids. In nucleotides, the CDR3 is TGTGCCAGCAGCCCAAGACAGGGAGGGGCTCAAGACTATGGCTACACCTTC. Amino acid sequence: CASSPRQGGAQDYGYTF.

The chain employs TRBV6-6 and TRBJ2-3, with D hard to call. CDR3 length equals 15 residues. V lost 4 bases, J lost 0 bases, and 11 bases lay in between. Germline CDR1 and CDR2: MNHNY and SVGAGI (reference sequence). CDR3 in amino acids: CASSSPPASTDTQYF. CDR3 nucleotide sequence: TGTGCCAGCAGTTCCCCCCCTGCTAGCACAGATACGCAGTATTTT.

In the case of this clone: Distinct nucleotide sequences in the sample also encode this CDR3. CDR3 residues: CASSERSSGRQPQHF. In nucleotides, the CDR3 is TGTGCCAGCAGTGAACGTAGTTCCGGGAGGCAGCCCCAGCATTTT. The gene calls are TRBV6-1 and TRBJ1-5; the D is unclear. The V end lost 2 bases, the J end lost 7 bases, and 15 bases lay between the germline ends. Germline values: CDR1 MNHNS, CDR2 SASEGT. CDR3 size: 15 residues.

The CDR3 region has the DNA TGTGCCACCTTATCCTGGGCGGGAAGATACAATGAGCAGTTCTTC. Translated, it gives CATLSWAGRYNEQFF. J is TRBJ2-1 and V is TRBV6-1; the D gene is possibly TRBD2 (6 bases). Deletions cut 10 bases from V and 4 bases from J, with 20 bases between. There are 15 residues in the CDR3. Germline assignment: CDR1 MNHNS and CDR2 SASEGT.

The chain carries TRBV29-1 and TRBJ2-3; 7 bases map to TRBD1. The CDR3 covers 13 residues. Germline V CDR1 and CDR2: SQVTM, ANQGSEA. The junction had 5 bases not matched to a gene; V was cut back by 2 bases and J by 6 bases. This chain's CDR3 is CSVETGDADTQYF. For the CDR3, the DNA is TGCAGCGTTGAAACAGGGGATGCGGATACGCAGTATTTT.

J is TRBJ2-5 and V is TRBV5-1, with D tentatively TRBD1 or TRBD2 (6 bases each). CDR3 length equals 16 residues. Germline V lookup: CDR1 SGHRS, CDR2 YFSETQ. Trimming stripped 0 bases from V and 2 bases from J, with 14 bases between. DNA for the CDR3: TGCGCCAGCAGCTTGGAGGGCAGGGGAGGACAAGAGACCCAGTACTTC. Protein sequence: CASSLEGRGGQETQYF.

The chain joins TRBV5-6 to TRBJ2-5, with a weak D call TRBD1 (6 bases). The germline CDR1 and CDR2 sequences are SGHDT and YYEEEE. The CDR3 length is 14 residues. V was clipped by 4 bases and J by 5 bases, with 15 bases between them. The CDR3 protein is CASSLGAGRETQYF. CDR3 in DNA: TGTGCCAGCAGCCTGGGGGCAGGGCGGGAGACCCAGTACTTC.

CDR3 sequence reads: CASSLTAGTDTEAFF. The CDR3 DNA follows: TGTGCCAGCAGTTTAACCGCCGGGACAGACACTGAAGCTTTCTTT. The chain is built from TRBV27 and TRBJ1-1, with 7 nucleotides matching TRBD1. Per germline, CDR1 MNHEY and CDR2 SMNVEV (reference sequence). V was pared by 2 bases and J by 3 bases, with 6 bases of the junction left unmatched. This CDR3 comprises 15 residues.